Listed here are 16 T cell receptor beta chains from one sample, sequenced in a study of OX40 agonist ivuxolimab in advanced cancers. Assay used: immunoSEQ multiplex PCR; TCRdb lists only in-frame clones, some missing. The sample lists tens of thousands of clones; 75% to 80% were seen once. Sequences were derived from CD4+ or CD8+ T cells sorted from blood, sampled in a trial of the OX40 agonist ivuxolimab. These TCRs come from an adult with an advanced solid tumor such as melanoma, head and neck, liver or kidney cancer.

The chain joins TRBV5-1 to TRBJ2-6; the match to TRBD1 covers 9 bases. V was clipped by 4 bases and J by 4 bases; unmatched bases: 9. The germline gives CDR1 SGHRS, CDR2 YFSETQ. The CDR3 has 17 amino acids. CDR3: CASSASGTGYGANVLTF. The CDR3 region has the DNA TGCGCCAGCAGCGCTTCCGGGACAGGGTACGGGGCCAACGTCCTGACTTTC.

The rearrangement joins TRBV6-1 to TRBJ1-5; D is possibly TRBD1 (6 bases). This CDR3 has 13 residues. V was clipped by 9 bases and J by 4 bases, with 13 bases between them. Germline V gives CDR1 MNHNS, CDR2 SASEGT. In DNA form, the CDR3 reads TGTGCCAGTACAGGGACTGCGAATCAGCCCCAGCATTTT. It specifies CASTGTANQPQHF.

The rearrangement joins TRBV27 to TRBJ2-7; 10 positions agree with TRBD2. V lost 2 bases and J lost 4; bases outside the gene matches: 5. The CDR3 consists of 15 residues. The germline V gene encodes CDR1 MNHEY and CDR2 SMNVEV (reference sequence). The CDR3, as DNA: TGTGCCAGCAGTTTACGACTAGCGGGCCTATACGAGCAGTACTTC. It specifies CASSLRLAGLYEQYF.

V gene TRBV4-1 combines with J gene TRBJ1-1; 8 nucleotides line up with TRBD1. The V gene end was trimmed by 2 bases and the J gene end by 2 bases; junction bases not matched to a gene: 7. Looked up from germline, CDR1 is MGHRA and CDR2 is YSYEKL. The CDR3 totals 16 residues. CDR3 sequence: CASSQPRQGQNTEAFF. DNA for the CDR3: TGCGCCAGCAGCCAACCCCGACAGGGGCAAAACACTGAAGCTTTCTTT.

The V call is TRBV7-2, the J call TRBJ1-3, with unresolved D. Trimming left V 5 bases short and J 3 bases short, with 14 bases between. CDR1 is SGHTA, CDR2 FQGNSA, per germline. CDR3 size: 15 residues. This chain's CDR3 is CASSVLFKSGNTIYF. In DNA, the CDR3 is TGTGCCAGCAGCGTTCTTTTTAAGAGTGGAAACACCATATATTTT.

The chain uses TRBV28 and TRBJ1-5; perhaps TRBD1 as D (5 bases). This CDR3 spans 16 amino acids. Germline V gene lookup returns CDR1 MDHEN and CDR2 SYDVKM. The ends were cut back, 3 bases at V and 0 bases at J, with 12 bases in the middle. The CDR3 DNA is TGTGCCAGCAGTTTTCCCTGGACAAGTAGCAATCAGCCCCAGCATTTT. Amino acid sequence: CASSFPWTSSNQPQHF.

The J gene is TRBJ2-6, the V gene TRBV7-3; no reliable D call. V was cut by 1 base and J by 0 bases, with 4 bases left in between. Germline V CDR1 and CDR2: SGHTA, FQGTGA. The CDR3 is made up of 15 amino acids. CDR3 loop: CASSLRGSGANVLTF. The DNA for the CDR3 is TGTGCCAGCAGCTTAAGAGGCTCTGGGGCCAACGTCCTGACTTTC.

This chain joins TRBV4-1 and TRBJ1-6; 7 bases agree with TRBD1. Trimming cost V 2 bases and J 6 bases; bases outside gene matches: 4. CDR1 is MGHRA and CDR2 is YSYEKL in the germline V gene. The CDR3 runs to 15 residues. CDR3 amino acids: CASSQQGQINSPLHF. CDR3 bases: TGCGCCAGCAGCCAACAGGGACAGATTAATTCACCCCTCCACTTT.

The rearrangement uses TRBV5-4 and TRBJ2-7; D not certain. CDR3 length: 14 amino acids. CDR1 is SGHNT and CDR2 is YYREEE in the germline V gene (reference sequence). V was cut by 1 base and J by 4 bases, with 12 bases left in between. CDR3 bases: TGTGCCAGCAGCTTGTCCCTCAACAGTTACGAGCAGTACTTC. Encoded protein: CASSLSLNSYEQYF. The whole variable domain, filled in from reference TRBV5-4 and TRBJ2-7, reads ETGVTQSPTHLIKTRGQQVTLRCSSQSGHNTVSWYQQALGQGPQFIFQYYREEENGRGNFPPRFSGLQFPNYSSELNVNALELDDSALYLCASSLSLNSYEQYFGPGTRLTVT.

The chain is built from TRBV5-4 and TRBJ2-5; the match to TRBD2 covers 10 bases. CDR3 size: 18 residues. Germline loops: CDR1 SGHNT, CDR2 YYREEE (reference sequence). Losses at the gene ends were 2 bases for V and 3 bases for J; bases not matched to a gene: 13. Here the CDR3 DNA reads TGTGCCAGCAGCTTAGTCAGTCTAGCGGGAGTAGGGGAAGAGACCCAGTACTTC. It specifies CASSLVSLAGVGEETQYF.

The V and J genes are TRBV6-5 and TRBJ1-2; D may be TRBD1 (6 bases). V lost 6 bases, J lost 5 bases, and 10 bases lay in between. Germline V gives CDR1 MNHEY, CDR2 SVGAGI. This CDR3 is 12 amino acids long. The CDR3 spells CASRGAPYGYTF. In nucleotides, the CDR3 is TGTGCCAGCAGGGGGGCGCCTTATGGCTACACCTTC.

This clone appeared a single time. The V and J genes are TRBV7-3 and TRBJ1-2, with D unclear. The CDR3 spans 13 residues. Germline loops: CDR1 SGHTA, CDR2 FQGTGA. V was trimmed by 4 bases and J by 0 bases, leaving 6 bases between them. In DNA form, the CDR3 reads TGTGCCAGCAGCTCGGACCCTAACTATGGCTACACCTTC. This gives the protein CASSSDPNYGYTF.

The genes are TRBV7-8 and TRBJ2-6; 7 nucleotides agree with TRBD1. The length of the CDR3 is 18 residues. The germline CDR1 and CDR2 sequences are SGHVS and FQNEAQ. Germline trimming cut 5 bases from V and 0 bases from J; bases unmatched to any gene: 10. The CDR3 bases are TGTGCCAGCAGCCCCCGACAGGGTACGATCTCTGGGGCCAACGTCCTGACTTTC. The encoded protein is CASSPRQGTISGANVLTF. Together with reference TRBV7-8 and TRBJ2-6, the CDR3 gives the full variable domain: GAGVSQSPRYKVAKRGQDVALRCDPISGHVSLFWYQQALGQGPEFLTYFQNEAQLDKSGLPSDRFFAERPEGSVSTLKIQRTQQEDSAVYLCASSPRQGTISGANVLTFGAGSRLTVL.

The V and J genes are TRBV27 and TRBJ2-1; maybe TRBD1 (5 bases). V lost 2 bases and J lost 2, with 10 bases in between. CDR1 and CDR2 (germline): MNHEY, SMNVEV (reference sequence). This CDR3 is 15 amino acids long. The CDR3: CASSLGRATYNEQFF. In nucleotides, the CDR3 is TGTGCCAGCAGTTTAGGCAGGGCCACCTACAATGAGCAGTTCTTC.

About this clone: A junction boundary mismatches the germline segment, possibly from a read error. V gene TRBV6-6 combines with J gene TRBJ2-7; unclear D gene. Germline V CDR1 and CDR2: MNHNY, SVGAGI (reference sequence). This CDR3 has 11 residues. Written as DNA, the CDR3 is TGTGCCAGCAGTTACCTGAAGTATATCGACTTC. Its protein product is CASSYLKYIDF.

The V call is TRBV7-8, the J call TRBJ1-3; tentative D call: TRBD1 (5 bases). Germline V gives CDR1 SGHVS, CDR2 FQNEAQ. V dropped 2 bases and J dropped 0 bases, with 8 bases sitting between them. CDR3 length equals 15 residues. The CDR3 is CASSLSGGSGNTIYF. In nucleotides, the CDR3 is TGTGCCAGCAGCTTATCGGGGGGCTCTGGAAACACCATATATTTT.